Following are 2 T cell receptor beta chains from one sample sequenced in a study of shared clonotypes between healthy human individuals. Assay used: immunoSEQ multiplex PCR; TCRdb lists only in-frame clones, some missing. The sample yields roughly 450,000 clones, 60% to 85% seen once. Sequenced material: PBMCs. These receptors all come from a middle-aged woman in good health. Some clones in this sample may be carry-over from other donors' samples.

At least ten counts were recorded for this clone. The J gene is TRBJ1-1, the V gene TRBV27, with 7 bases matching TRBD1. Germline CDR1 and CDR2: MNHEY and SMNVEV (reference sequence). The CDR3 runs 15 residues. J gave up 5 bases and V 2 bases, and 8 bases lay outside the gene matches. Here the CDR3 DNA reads TGTGCCAGCAGTTTAGCCGGGACAGACTGGACTGAAGCTTTCTTT. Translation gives CASSLAGTDWTEAFF.

This CDR3 reads CASSLGADTQYF. CDR3 in DNA: TGTGCCAGCAGCTTGGGCGCAGATACGCAGTATTTT. The chain uses TRBV7-9 and TRBJ2-3; D is uncertain. V was trimmed by 3 bases and J by 4 bases, leaving 5 bases between them. CDR3 size: 12 residues. CDR1 and CDR2 (germline): SEHNR, FQNEAQ (reference sequence). The whole variable domain, remainder taken from reference TRBV7-9 and TRBJ2-3, is DTGVSQNPRHKITKRGQNVTFRCDPISEHNRLYWYRQTLGQGPEFLTYFQNEAQLEKSRLLSDRFSAERPKGSFSTLEIQRTEQGDSAMYLCASSLGADTQYFGPGTRLTVL.